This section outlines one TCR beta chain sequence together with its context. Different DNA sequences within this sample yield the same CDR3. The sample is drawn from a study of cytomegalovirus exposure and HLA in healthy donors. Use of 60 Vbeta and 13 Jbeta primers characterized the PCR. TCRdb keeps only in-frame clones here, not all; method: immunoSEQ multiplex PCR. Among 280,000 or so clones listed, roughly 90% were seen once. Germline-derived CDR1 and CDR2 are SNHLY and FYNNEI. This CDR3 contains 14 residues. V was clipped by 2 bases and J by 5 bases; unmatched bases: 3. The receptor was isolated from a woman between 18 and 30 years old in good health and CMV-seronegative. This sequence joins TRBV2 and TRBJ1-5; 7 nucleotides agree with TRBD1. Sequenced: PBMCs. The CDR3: CASSESGGHQPQHF. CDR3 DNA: TGTGCCAGCAGTGAATCAGGGGGACATCAGCCCCAGCATTTT. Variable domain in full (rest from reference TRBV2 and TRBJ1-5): EPEVTQTPSHQVTQMGQEVILRCVPISNHLYFYWYRQILGQKVEFLVSFYNNEISEKSEIFDDQFSVERPDGSNFTLKIRSTKLEDSAMYFCASSESGGHQPQHFGDGTRLSIL.